One and the same sample provided the 15 T cell receptor beta chains below, sequenced in a study of vaccination and CD4 T cells after COVID-19 (dated by TCRdb to 2021 to 2024). The sample's treatment or condition, from its label and the paper: roughly 10-day PBMC culture with coronavirus spike peptide pools or control peptides (ViraFEST assay). Their antigens are not known. Preparation of the library involved PCR. The sequencing machine was an Illumina iSeq 100. DNA from cultured CD4+ T cells underwent TCR sequencing with the Oncomine TCR Beta short-read assay at the Johns Hopkins FTIC core. Starting from the raw public reads, TCRdb applied fastp trimming at Q25, assembled clones with MiXCR and retained in-frame beta chains. For every CDR3 protein sequence, its rows merge into one entry that carries the most common genes and DNA. Recorded for this sample are 9,500 to 15,000 distinct CDR3 sequences; more than 70% of them occurred a single time. The leading ten clones occupy 10% of the sample.

The material sequenced was CD4+ T cells from blood, cultured in vitro. The origin of the receptors is a human donor who had recovered from COVID-19.

The chain has TRBV6-1 and TRBJ2-7; 7 nucleotides align to TRBD2. V lost 5 bases, J lost 2 bases, and 9 bases stayed unmatched. Looked up from germline, CDR1 is MNHNS and CDR2 is SASEGT. CDR3 size: 15 residues. CDR3 DNA: TGTGCCAGCAGTAACACGGCTAGCGGCACCTACGAGCAGTACTTC. Encoded protein: CASSNTASGTYEQYF.

The rearrangement uses TRBV6-5 and TRBJ2-7, with a possible D match to TRBD2 (6 bases). The V end was cut by 2 bases, the J end by 6 bases, with 20 bases between. The germline V gene has CDR1 MNHEY and CDR2 SVGAGI. The CDR3 has 16 residues. CDR3 bases: TGTGCCAGCAGTTACGGTTCCGGGAGCCTCTATCGCGAGCAGTACTTC. This codes for CASSYGSGSLYREQYF.

The gene calls are TRBV20-1 and TRBJ1-6; D is uncertain. V lost 4 bases to trimming and J lost 0 bases, with 22 bases between them. The CDR3 length is 19 residues. The germline CDR1 and CDR2 sequences are DFQATT and SNEGSKA (reference sequence). CDR3 sequence: CSAKAGGLEGHSYNSPLHF. CDR3 coding DNA: TGCAGTGCTAAGGCTGGAGGCCTGGAGGGTCACTCCTATAATTCACCCCTCCACTTT.

The CDR3 sequence: CASSRKEGDEQYF. CDR3 bases: TGTGCCAGCAGTCGCAAGGAGGGGGACGAGCAGTACTTC. The V call is TRBV27, the J call TRBJ2-7, with D perhaps matching TRBD1 or TRBD2 (6 bases each). With 5 bases removed from V and 5 bases from J, the gap between germline ends came to 13 bases. This CDR3 comprises 13 residues. Looked up from germline, CDR1 is MNHEY and CDR2 is SMNVEV (reference sequence).

This clonotype was seen only once. The genes are TRBV7-8 and TRBJ2-1; 14 positions match TRBD2. This CDR3 contains 16 residues. Germline V gene lookup returns CDR1 SGHVS and CDR2 FQNEAQ. J was trimmed by 7 bases and V by 5 bases; bases with no gene match: 7. DNA for the CDR3: TGTGCCAGCAGCCCTAGGACTAGCGGGAGGTTTAATGAGCAGTTCTTC. This encodes CASSPRTSGRFNEQFF.

The chain joins TRBV11-3 to TRBJ2-3, with D unclear. V was trimmed by 0 bases and J by 0 bases, leaving 10 bases between them. CDR1 SGHNT and CDR2 YENEEA come from the germline V gene. CDR3 length equals 16 residues. The CDR3: CASSLEGGTSTDTQYF. Here the CDR3 DNA reads TGTGCCAGCAGCTTAGAGGGCGGAACTAGCACAGATACGCAGTATTTT.

A few counts support this clonotype. The chain is built from TRBV20-1 and TRBJ2-5; D remains ambiguous. The V end was cut by 3 bases, the J end by 5 bases, with 10 bases between. This CDR3 comprises 12 residues. Germline CDR1 DFQATT, CDR2 SNEGSKA (reference sequence). CDR3 amino acids: CSASVRVETQYF. The CDR3 DNA reads as TGCAGTGCTAGTGTTCGGGTGGAGACCCAGTACTTC.

This clonotype was counted once. V gene TRBV7-2 combines with J gene TRBJ2-7, with a tentative D call TRBD1 (5 bases). Trimming left V 5 bases short and J 4 bases short, with 12 bases between. Germline V gene lookup returns CDR1 SGHTA and CDR2 FQGNSA. The CDR3 has 13 residues. CDR3: CASSPSTGYEQYF. Written as DNA, the CDR3 is TGTGCCAGCAGCCCCTCAACAGGATACGAGCAGTACTTC.

This clonotype is termed medium-sized. V is TRBV20-1 and J is TRBJ2-3; 7 bases are shared with TRBD2. The CDR3 totals 12 residues. Germline V gives CDR1 DFQATT, CDR2 SNEGSKA (reference sequence). V shed 6 bases and J 6 bases; nucleotides not matched to a gene: 6. This CDR3 reads CSAVPGGDTQYF. The CDR3 DNA follows: TGCAGTGCAGTACCCGGGGGGGATACGCAGTATTTT.

The rearrangement uses TRBV6-1 and TRBJ2-5; perhaps D is TRBD1 or TRBD2 (5 bases each). Trimming took off 6 bases at V and 5 bases at J, with 22 bases between the two ends. This CDR3 has 16 amino acids. Germline CDR1 is MNHNS and CDR2 is SASEGT. CDR3 loop: CASSPGVGVSVETQYF. For the CDR3, the DNA is TGTGCCAGCAGCCCTGGGGTGGGGGTTAGCGTGGAGACCCAGTACTTC.

This clonotype was counted a few times. The chain carries TRBV7-8 and TRBJ1-1; no firm D call. The CDR3 is made up of 16 amino acids. Trimming removed 1 base at V and 4 bases at J, with 16 bases between. Germline V gene data show CDR1 as SGHVS and CDR2 as FQNEAQ. CDR3 region: CASSLVRTGVGTEAFF. CDR3 in DNA: TGTGCCAGCAGCTTAGTCAGGACGGGTGTAGGCACTGAAGCTTTCTTT.

This clonotype was seen more than once but under ten times. The rearrangement joins TRBV4-1 to TRBJ1-1; possible D gene TRBD1, 5 bases. This CDR3 comprises 15 residues. Germline V gives CDR1 MGHRA, CDR2 YSYEKL. The germline V and J ends were trimmed by 2 bases and 0 bases, with 10 bases remaining between them. The CDR3 protein is CASSQSPGVNTEAFF. The CDR3 DNA reads as TGCGCCAGCAGCCAATCCCCGGGGGTGAACACTGAAGCTTTCTTT.

This rearrangement joins TRBV6-1 to TRBJ2-7; 8 bases fit TRBD2. CDR3 length: 14 amino acids. The germline CDR1 and CDR2 sequences are MNHNS and SASEGT. The junction had 6 bases not matched to a gene; V was cut back by 6 bases and J by 2 bases. This chain's CDR3 is CASSRVSGAYEQYF. In DNA form, the CDR3 reads TGTGCCAGCAGCCGGGTTAGCGGGGCCTACGAGCAGTACTTC.

This sequence joins TRBV20-1 and TRBJ1-2; D not resolved. Trimming took 3 bases from V and 4 from J, leaving 18 bases between them. The CDR3 length is 15 residues. CDR1 and CDR2 from the germline V gene are DFQATT and SNEGSKA (reference sequence). The CDR3 region is CSASLRPSVSYGYTF. In DNA form, the CDR3 reads TGCAGTGCTAGTCTCCGACCGTCCGTCAGCTATGGCTACACCTTC.

The chain joins TRBV20-1 to TRBJ2-3; D gene unclear. The V gene lost 3 bases and the J gene lost 1 base, with 11 bases spanning the gap. This CDR3 is 14 amino acids long. CDR1 is DFQATT, CDR2 SNEGSKA, per germline (reference sequence). CDR3 DNA sequence: TGCAGTGCTAGTATTACCGGGCGCACAGATACGCAGTATTTT. Translation gives CSASITGRTDTQYF.